The TCR beta chain described here comes from a study of blood T cell repertoires in COVID-19. Only a few counts were recorded for this clone. Trimming shortened V by 6 bases and J by 4 bases, and 15 bases separated the two germline ends. Looked up from germline, CDR1 is MDHEN and CDR2 is SYDVKM. This CDR3 spans 14 amino acids. Clones were sequenced by immunoSEQ multiplex PCR, and TCRdb holds only the in-frame ones, with some missing. The sample contains some 120,000 clones, approximately 87% of which appear only once. The chain recombines TRBV28 with TRBJ1-1; a weak D match, TRBD1 (6 bases). Source material: peripheral blood. The source of this sequence is a woman in her sixties or seventies with acute or convalescent COVID-19. The CDR3 DNA is TGTGCCAGCAGAAAACAGGGAGGGAGCACTGAAGCTTTCTTT. This translates into CASRKQGGSTEAFF.